The present T cell receptor beta chain was sequenced within a study of blood T cell repertoires in COVID-19 (dated by TCRdb to about 2020). Background on the whole study: Samples from collaborators originated in the United States, Italy and Spain and spanned both the acute and convalescent phases of COVID-19. The prospective study material was composed of cDNA or gDNA derived from T cells, B-cell-depleted T cells, or PBMCs. Where available, HLA class I and class II types were obtained from metadata supplied by the sample provider rather than from assay-based typing. Subjects who had been exposed to COVID-19, were actively infected with it, or had recovered from it provided the deeply sampled blood TCRbeta repertoires that made up the dataset. A freely available public database, intended as a resource for researchers studying the immune response to SARS-CoV-2, is where the repertoires were released. Sample metadata almost always included a de-identified subject ID, COVID-19 status, age in years and sex. Samples came from the ongoing ImmuneRACE study (first 160 participants) plus 1,254 subjects from 6 global collaborators. Study-wide findings and limitations: The amount of clinical and demographic metadata varied by source and participant and was provided uncurated.

This clone was observed a handful of times. Its antigen remains undetermined. Base-call qualities are not available, and no considerably larger clone is one nucleotide away. The immunoSEQ Assay, a bias-controlled multiplex PCR, was used to amplify TCRbeta CDR3 regions from genomic DNA. Per the original workflow: Within the assay, amplification of reference gene primers was used to estimate how many nucleated cells each sample contained. Sequence reads were collapsed and filtered to measure the absolute abundance of every unique TCRbeta CDR3 rearrangement. Productive Simpson clonality was computed per sample as the square root of Simpson's diversity index over productive rearrangements. Imported from immuneACCESS, the table was reduced by TCRdb to in-frame sequences with V and J called. These copies leave out some clones; in studies compared against another copy, an unresolved V gene accounts for under half, and the cause of the remainder is not known. V and J calls and clone size are given by that table; D and trimming were obtained from the DNA. The sample records 150,000 or so clones, less than 80% of which are singletons. Roughly 4.7% of the sample is held by the ten biggest clonotypes.

Collaborating institutions collected whole blood in K2EDTA tubes following their own protocols. For TCRbeta analysis, collaborator samples were shipped as frozen whole blood, as isolated PBMCs, or as DNA extracted from either sample type. Reading the germline V gene gives CDR1 SGHTA and CDR2 FQGTGA. V and J are trimmed by 5 bases and 5 bases, and the gene matches miss 6 bases of the junction. The CDR3 runs 14 amino acids, cysteine and phenylalanine included. Solely the CDR3 DNA is kept, with 42 bases framed from the first base. The sequence derives from an elderly woman with active or convalescent COVID-19. Recombination joined TRBV7-3 with TRBJ2-1; 7 middle bases align to TRBD2. The material sequenced was peripheral blood. The DNA sequence follows: TGTGCCAGCAGCAACGGACTAGAGGACAATGAGCAGTTCTTC. It translates to CASSNGLEDNEQFF.